One sample yielded the 27 T cell receptor beta chains listed below, sequenced in a study of monozygotic twins with inflammatory bowel disease. TCRdb reanalyzed the 5' RACE reads and collapses them to one entry per CDR3 protein, without DNA. The listing contains 350,000 to 550,000 distinct CDR3 sequences. Specimen: blood. These receptors were obtained from a human donor with ulcerative colitis or Crohn's disease, or a healthy co-twin of an affected twin (not recorded which).

This sequence joins TRBV3-1 and TRBJ2-5; the D call of TRBD2 rests on TCRdb alone, since no DNA is present to check it. CDR1 and CDR2 (germline): LGHDT, YNNKEL (reference sequence). CDR3 length: 19 amino acids. The CDR3 here is CASSQALAGNPVRQETQYF.

The rearrangement links TRBV24-1 to TRBJ2-3; TCRdb gives TRBD2 as the D gene, but with no DNA this cannot be confirmed. The germline gives CDR1 KGHDR, CDR2 SFDVKD. This CDR3 spans 14 amino acids. CDR3: CATSDPAGTDTQYF.

The chain has TRBV29-1 and TRBJ2-3; with no DNA, the TCRdb D assignment of TRBD1 cannot be verified. This CDR3 spans 15 amino acids. Germline V gene lookup returns CDR1 SQVTM and CDR2 ANQGSEA. The CDR3 protein is CSVPPPGQGVDTQYF.

J is TRBJ2-1 and V is TRBV5-1; TCRdb reports TRBD1, a call that lacks DNA to check it against. The germline V gene has CDR1 SGHRS and CDR2 YFSETQ. The CDR3 totals 16 residues. Here the CDR3 reads CASSLNPQGSYNEEFF. Together with reference TRBV5-1 and TRBJ2-1, the CDR3 gives the full variable domain: KAGVTQTPRYLIKTRGQQVTLSCSPISGHRSVSWYQQTPGQGLQFLFEYFSETQRNKGNFPGRFSGRQFSNSRSEMNVSTLELGDSALYLCASSLNPQGSYNEEFFGPGTRLTVL.

The chain employs TRBV20-1 and TRBJ2-5; TCRdb's D call of TRBD1 is untestable without DNA. Per the germline V gene, CDR1 is DFQATT and CDR2 is SNEGSKA (reference sequence). The CDR3 has 14 amino acids. This CDR3 reads CSARSLTGRETQYF.

The rearrangement links TRBV7-3 to TRBJ2-6; TCRdb's D gene call, TRBD2, goes unchecked for lack of DNA. Germline V gives CDR1 SGHTA, CDR2 FQGTGA. The CDR3 has 17 amino acids. The CDR3 sequence is CASSFGRGQQGANVLIF.

The genes are TRBV7-9 and TRBJ2-7; TCRdb picks TRBD1, but there is no DNA to check that call. The CDR3 extends over 16 amino acids. CDR1 is SEHNR and CDR2 is FQNEAQ in the germline V gene (reference sequence). CDR3 sequence reads: CASSSPIGTGINEQYF. The full variable domain, in which reference TRBV7-9 and TRBJ2-7 provide the parts outside the CDR3, is DTGVSQNPRHKITKRGQNVTFRCDPISEHNRLYWYRQTLGQGPEFLTYFQNEAQLEKSRLLSDRFSAERPKGSFSTLEIQRTEQGDSAMYLCASSSPIGTGINEQYFGPGTRLTVT.

The CDR3 loop is CATSDWTNMPGELFF. This chain joins TRBV15 and TRBJ2-2; as DNA is missing, the TRBD2 call by TCRdb cannot be tested. The germline CDR1 and CDR2 sequences are LNHNV and YYDKDF (reference sequence). CDR3 length: 15 amino acids.

The gene calls are TRBV12-3 or TRBV12-4 and TRBJ1-6. The CDR3 sequence is 14 residues long. Here the CDR3 reads CASRGGRANSPLHF.

The chain recombines TRBV5-1 with TRBJ2-7; there is no DNA to check the TCRdb D call of TRBD2. The CDR3 extends over 14 amino acids. Germline values: CDR1 SGHRS, CDR2 YFSETQ. CDR3 amino acids: CASSLTSDNYEQYF. Full variable domain (outside the CDR3, taken from reference TRBV5-1 and TRBJ2-7): KAGVTQTPRYLIKTRGQQVTLSCSPISGHRSVSWYQQTPGQGLQFLFEYFSETQRNKGNFPGRFSGRQFSNSRSEMNVSTLELGDSALYLCASSLTSDNYEQYFGPGTRLTVT.

This chain joins TRBV28 and TRBJ2-1; TCRdb outputs TRBD1, but without DNA this stays unchecked. Germline V gene data show CDR1 as MDHEN and CDR2 as SYDVKM. This CDR3 has 16 amino acids. The CDR3 here is CASSPLGGSTYNEQFF.

This chain connects TRBV7-2 to TRBJ1-2. CDR1 is SGHTA and CDR2 is FQGNSA in the germline V gene. CDR3 size: 13 residues. CDR3 sequence reads: CASSPSNSYGYTF.

CDR3 in amino acids: CASSLGGLRIYGYTF. The chain joins TRBV12-3 or TRBV12-4 to TRBJ1-2; TCRdb reports TRBD1, a call that lacks DNA to check it against. The CDR3 has 15 amino acids.

The chain links TRBV20-1 to TRBJ1-1; TCRdb picks TRBD1, but there is no DNA to check that call. Germline lookup yields CDR1 DFQATT and CDR2 SNEGSKA (reference sequence). The CDR3 runs to 14 residues. The CDR3 sequence: CSARRAGGASEAFF.

This rearrangement joins TRBV6-2 or TRBV6-3 to TRBJ1-1; TCRdb selects TRBD1, and the lack of DNA leaves this call unchecked. The CDR3 contains 15 residues. Germline CDR1 and CDR2: MNHEY and SVGEGT. The CDR3 sequence: CASSTGTAVNTEAFF.

The chain couples TRBV5-1 to TRBJ2-1; the TCRdb D gene call, TRBD1, has no DNA to confirm it. The CDR3 spans 14 residues. Germline CDR1 SGHRS, CDR2 YFSETQ. CDR3 residues: CASSEGDLWDEQFF.

The V call is TRBV7-8, the J call TRBJ2-1; the TRBD1 assignment by TCRdb is unverifiable without DNA. The CDR3 is 15 amino acids. Germline CDR1 SGHVS, CDR2 FQNEAQ. This chain's CDR3 is CASRQPGTGINEQFF.

The J gene is TRBJ2-6, the V gene TRBV20-1; TCRdb gives TRBD1 as the D gene, but with no DNA this cannot be confirmed. CDR1 and CDR2 (germline): DFQATT, SNEGSKA (reference sequence). CDR3 length: 22 amino acids. CDR3 region: CSAPLRVQQGTLLNSGANVLTF.

The chain carries TRBV10-3 and TRBJ1-3. This CDR3 region has 14 residues. Germline assignment: CDR1 ENHRY and CDR2 SYGVKD. The CDR3 spells CAISDRTAGNTIYF.

The rearrangement links TRBV19 to TRBJ2-1; TCRdb names TRBD2, which stays unverified in the absence of DNA. Germline CDR1 and CDR2: LNHDA and SQIVND (reference sequence). The CDR3 sequence is 16 residues long. The CDR3 protein is CASSVTSGGLYNEQFF.

The chain is built from TRBV11-2 and TRBJ2-5; TCRdb gives TRBD1 as the D gene, but with no DNA this cannot be confirmed. Germline V gene data show CDR1 as SGHAT and CDR2 as FQNNGV. This CDR3 has 18 amino acids. Here the CDR3 reads CASSSAGLTGGIRETQYF.

The chain has TRBV7-3 and TRBJ2-2; TCRdb's assignment of TRBD1 cannot be checked, as there is no DNA. CDR3 size: 16 residues. Looked up from germline, CDR1 is SGHTA and CDR2 is FQGTGA. CDR3 sequence: CASSLNALRNTGELFF.

The chain joins TRBV24-1 to TRBJ1-6. The V gene's germline CDR1 is KGHDR and CDR2 SFDVKD. This CDR3 region has 13 residues. The CDR3 spells CATSEGRNSPLHF.

V and J are TRBV12-3 or TRBV12-4 and TRBJ2-1; the TRBD1 assignment by TCRdb is unverifiable without DNA. This CDR3 is 12 amino acids long. CDR3 loop: CASSPPRAEQFF.

The chain recombines TRBV28 with TRBJ1-2; there is no DNA to check the TCRdb D call of TRBD1. CDR3 size: 15 residues. Germline lookup yields CDR1 MDHEN and CDR2 SYDVKM. The CDR3 loop is CASSFPLPRSGGYTF.

The rearrangement joins TRBV20-1 to TRBJ2-7. CDR1 DFQATT and CDR2 SNEGSKA come from the germline V gene (reference sequence). This CDR3 is 13 amino acids long. The CDR3: CSATRQGSYEQYF.

The rearrangement uses TRBV28 and TRBJ2-7; TCRdb's D call of TRBD1 is untestable without DNA. The CDR3 runs to 15 residues. Germline V gene sequence: CDR1 MDHEN, CDR2 SYDVKM. This chain's CDR3 is CASSLVTGTAYEQYF.